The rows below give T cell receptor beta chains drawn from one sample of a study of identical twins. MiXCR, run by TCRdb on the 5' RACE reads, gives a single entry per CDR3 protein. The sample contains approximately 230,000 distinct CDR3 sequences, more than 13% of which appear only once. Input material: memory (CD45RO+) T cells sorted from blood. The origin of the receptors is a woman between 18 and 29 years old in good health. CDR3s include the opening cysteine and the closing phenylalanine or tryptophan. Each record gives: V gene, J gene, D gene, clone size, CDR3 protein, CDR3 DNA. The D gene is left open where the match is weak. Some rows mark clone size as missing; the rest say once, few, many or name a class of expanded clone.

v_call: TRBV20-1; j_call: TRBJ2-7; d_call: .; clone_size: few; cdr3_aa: CSARSEQIYEQYF; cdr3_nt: TGCAGTGCTAGGTCGGAACAGATTTACGAGCAGTACTTC
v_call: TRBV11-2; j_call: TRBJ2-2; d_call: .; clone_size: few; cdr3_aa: CASSLARANTGELFF; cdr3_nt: TGTGCCAGCAGCTTAGCCAGGGCGAACACCGGGGAGCTGTTTTTT
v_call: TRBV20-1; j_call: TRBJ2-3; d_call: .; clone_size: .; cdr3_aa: CSARIVDTQYF; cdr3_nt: TGCAGTGCCCGGATAGTAGATACGCAGTATTTT
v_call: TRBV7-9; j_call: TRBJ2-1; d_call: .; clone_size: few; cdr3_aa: CASSSQISEQFF; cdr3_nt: TGTGCCAGCAGCTCCCAAATCTCTGAGCAGTTCTTC
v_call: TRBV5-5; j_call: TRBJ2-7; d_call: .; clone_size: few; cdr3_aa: CASSPRHDGPSYEQYF; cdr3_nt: TGTGCCAGCAGTCCGAGACACGATGGACCCTCCTACGAGCAGTACTTC
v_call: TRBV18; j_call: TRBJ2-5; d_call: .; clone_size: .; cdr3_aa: CASSPPGSQETQYF; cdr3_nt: TGTGCCAGCTCACCGCCGGGATCTCAAGAGACCCAGTACTTC
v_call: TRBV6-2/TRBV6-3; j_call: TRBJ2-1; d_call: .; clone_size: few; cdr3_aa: CASTDHLNEQFF; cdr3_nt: TGTGCCAGCACCGACCACCTCAATGAGCAGTTCTTC
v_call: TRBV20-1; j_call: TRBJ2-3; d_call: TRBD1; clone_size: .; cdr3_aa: CSAEPTGETQYF; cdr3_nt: TGCAGTGCCGAACCGACAGGGGAAACGCAGTATTTT
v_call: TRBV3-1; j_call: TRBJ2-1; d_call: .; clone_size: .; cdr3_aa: CASSQAAYNEQFF; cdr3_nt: TGTGCCAGCAGCCAAGCCGCATACAATGAGCAGTTCTTC
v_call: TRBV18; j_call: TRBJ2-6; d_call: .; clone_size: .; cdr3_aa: CASSPPQGANVLTF; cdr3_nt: TGTGCCAGCTCACCACCACAAGGGGCCAACGTCCTGACTTTC
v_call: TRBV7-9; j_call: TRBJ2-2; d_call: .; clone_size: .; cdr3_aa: CATLVGNTGELFF; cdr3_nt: TGTGCCACTCTCGTTGGGAACACCGGGGAGCTGTTTTTT
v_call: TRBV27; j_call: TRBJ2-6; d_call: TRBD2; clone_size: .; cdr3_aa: CASSLSLPGTSGRWSGANVLTF; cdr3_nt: TGTGCCAGCAGTTTATCCCTCCCTGGGACTAGCGGGAGATGGTCTGGGGCCAACGTCCTGACTTTC
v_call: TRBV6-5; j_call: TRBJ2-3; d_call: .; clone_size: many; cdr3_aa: CASSYFGNPDTQYF; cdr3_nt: TGTGCCAGCAGTTACTTTGGGAATCCAGATACGCAGTATTTT
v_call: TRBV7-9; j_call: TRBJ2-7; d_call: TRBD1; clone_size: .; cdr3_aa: CASSFGQGQEQYF; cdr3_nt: TGTGCCAGCAGCTTCGGACAGGGGCAGGAGCAGTACTTC
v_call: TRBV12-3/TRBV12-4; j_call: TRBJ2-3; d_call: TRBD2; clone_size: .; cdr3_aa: CASNARLAGVSDTQYF; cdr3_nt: TGTGCCAGCAACGCCCGACTAGCGGGAGTTTCAGATACGCAGTATTTT
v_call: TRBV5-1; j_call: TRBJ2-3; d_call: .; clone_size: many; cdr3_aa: CASSFAPAQTADTQYF; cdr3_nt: TGCGCCAGCAGTTTTGCCCCCGCCCAGACTGCAGATACGCAGTATTTT
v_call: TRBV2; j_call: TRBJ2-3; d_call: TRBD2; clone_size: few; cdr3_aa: CASSKGLGGADTQYF; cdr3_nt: TGTGCCAGCAGTAAGGGACTAGGAGGGGCAGATACGCAGTATTTT
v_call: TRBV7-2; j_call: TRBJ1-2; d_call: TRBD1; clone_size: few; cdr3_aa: CASSSNRGANYGYTF; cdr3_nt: TGTGCCAGCAGCTCCAACAGGGGAGCTAACTATGGCTACACCTTC
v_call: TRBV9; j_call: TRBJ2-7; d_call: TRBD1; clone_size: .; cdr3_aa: CASSAGDRDYEQYF; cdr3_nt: TGTGCCAGCAGCGCCGGGGACAGGGACTACGAGCAGTACTTC
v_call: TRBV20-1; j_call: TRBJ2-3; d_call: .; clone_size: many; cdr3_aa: CSARTYVGTDTQYF; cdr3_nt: TGCAGTGCTAGGACGTATGTTGGCACAGATACGCAGTATTTT
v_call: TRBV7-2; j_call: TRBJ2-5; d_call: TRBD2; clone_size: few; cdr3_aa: CASSRRTSVETQYF; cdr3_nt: TGTGCCAGCAGCCGCCGGACTAGCGTAGAGACCCAGTACTTC
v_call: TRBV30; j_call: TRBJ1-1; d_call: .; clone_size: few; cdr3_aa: CAWSVVRVWDTEAFF; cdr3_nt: TGTGCCTGGAGTGTAGTCCGGGTGTGGGACACTGAAGCTTTCTTT
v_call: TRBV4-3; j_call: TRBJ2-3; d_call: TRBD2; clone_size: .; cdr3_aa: CASSQGSAGEPDTQYF; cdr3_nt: TGCGCCAGCAGCCAGGGGTCAGCGGGAGAACCAGATACGCAGTATTTT
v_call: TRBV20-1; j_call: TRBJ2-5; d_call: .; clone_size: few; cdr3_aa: CSARSTAETQYF; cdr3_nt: TGCAGTGCTAGATCGACTGCGGAGACCCAGTACTTC
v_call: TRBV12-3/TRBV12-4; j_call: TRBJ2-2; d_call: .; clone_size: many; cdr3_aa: CASGPRGSTGELFF; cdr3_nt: TGTGCCAGCGGCCCCCGGGGAAGCACCGGGGAGCTGTTTTTT
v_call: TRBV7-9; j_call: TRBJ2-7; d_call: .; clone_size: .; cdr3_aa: CASSFLGRSRYEQYF; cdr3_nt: TGTGCCAGCAGCTTCCTGGGGAGAAGCCGCTACGAGCAGTACTTC
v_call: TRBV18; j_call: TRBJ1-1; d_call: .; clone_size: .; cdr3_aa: CASSPAVGAEAFF; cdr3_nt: TGTGCCAGCTCGCCAGCGGTGGGGGCTGAAGCTTTCTTT
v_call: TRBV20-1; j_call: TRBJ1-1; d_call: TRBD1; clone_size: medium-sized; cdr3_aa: CSAQGQRGNTEAFF; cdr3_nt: TGCAGTGCTCAGGGACAGAGAGGGAACACTGAAGCTTTCTTT
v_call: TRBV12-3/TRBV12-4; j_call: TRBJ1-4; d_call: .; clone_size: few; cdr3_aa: CASSLQQGSSEKLFF; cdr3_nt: TGTGCCAGCAGTTTACAGCAGGGATCGAGTGAAAAACTGTTTTTT
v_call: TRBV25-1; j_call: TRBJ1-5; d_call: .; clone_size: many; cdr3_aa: CASSHRGSNQPQHF; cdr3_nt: TGTGCCAGCTCACACCGGGGAAGCAATCAGCCCCAGCATTTT
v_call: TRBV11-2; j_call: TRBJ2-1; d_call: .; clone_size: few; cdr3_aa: CASSSPRASEQFF; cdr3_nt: TGTGCCAGCAGCTCCCCCCGCGCGTCTGAGCAGTTCTTC
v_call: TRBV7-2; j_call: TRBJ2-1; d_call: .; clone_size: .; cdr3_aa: CASSFMGGAARFF; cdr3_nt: TGTGCCAGCAGCTTCATGGGGGGTGCGGCCAGGTTCTTC
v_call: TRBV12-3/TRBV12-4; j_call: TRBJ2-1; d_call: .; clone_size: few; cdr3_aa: CASTQGGFDEQFF; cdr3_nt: TGTGCCAGCACCCAAGGGGGATTCGATGAGCAGTTCTTC
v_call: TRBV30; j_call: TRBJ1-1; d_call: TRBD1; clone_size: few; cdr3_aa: CAWSRQGADEAFF; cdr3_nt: TGTGCCTGGAGTCGACAGGGGGCGGATGAAGCTTTCTTT
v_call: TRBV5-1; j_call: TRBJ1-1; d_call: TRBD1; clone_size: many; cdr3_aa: CASSPDRMNTEAFF; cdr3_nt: TGCGCCAGCAGCCCGGACAGGATGAACACTGAAGCTTTCTTT
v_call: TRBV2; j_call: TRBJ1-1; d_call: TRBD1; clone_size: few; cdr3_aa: CASSEETGPVGAFF; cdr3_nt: TGTGCCAGCAGTGAAGAGACAGGGCCCGTTGGGGCTTTCTTT
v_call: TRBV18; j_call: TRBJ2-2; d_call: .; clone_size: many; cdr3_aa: CASSPRVELFF; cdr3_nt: TGTGCCAGCTCACCAAGGGTGGAGCTGTTTTTT
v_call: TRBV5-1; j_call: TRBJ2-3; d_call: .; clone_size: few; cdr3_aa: CASSLSGAASTDTQYF; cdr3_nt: TGCGCCAGCAGCTTGTCGGGGGCAGCTAGCACAGATACGCAGTATTTT
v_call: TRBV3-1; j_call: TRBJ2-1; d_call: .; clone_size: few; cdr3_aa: CASSQNDGGQFF; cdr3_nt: TGTGCCAGCAGCCAAAACGATGGCGGGCAGTTCTTC
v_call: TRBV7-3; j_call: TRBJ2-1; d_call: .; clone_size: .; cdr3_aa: CASSFSGGGNEQFF; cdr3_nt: TGTGCCAGCAGCTTTTCCGGTGGTGGAAATGAGCAGTTCTTC
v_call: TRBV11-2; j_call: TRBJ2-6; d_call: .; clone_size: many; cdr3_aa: CASSSPASGANVLTF; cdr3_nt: TGTGCCAGCAGCTCCCCAGCCTCTGGGGCCAACGTCCTGACTTTC
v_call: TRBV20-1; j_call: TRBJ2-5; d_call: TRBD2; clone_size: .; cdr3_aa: CSALGTRDPETQYF; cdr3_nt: TGCAGTGCCCTAGGGACTAGGGATCCAGAGACCCAGTACTTC
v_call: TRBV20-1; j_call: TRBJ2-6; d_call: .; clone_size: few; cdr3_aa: CSARHGYSGVNVLTF; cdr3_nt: TGCAGTGCTCGACACGGGTATTCTGGGGTCAACGTCCTGACTTTC
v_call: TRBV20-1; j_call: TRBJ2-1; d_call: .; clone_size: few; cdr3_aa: CSASHRAHYNEQFF; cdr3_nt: TGCAGTGCTAGCCACAGGGCCCACTACAATGAGCAGTTCTTC
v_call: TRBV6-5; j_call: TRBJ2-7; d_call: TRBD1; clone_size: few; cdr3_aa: CASSYSIGGSYEQYF; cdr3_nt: TGTGCCAGCAGTTACTCGATAGGGGGCTCATACGAGCAGTACTTC
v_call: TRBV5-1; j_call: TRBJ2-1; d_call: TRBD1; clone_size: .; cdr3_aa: CASSLDGQGVDEQFF; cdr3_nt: TGCGCCAGCAGCTTGGACGGACAGGGGGTTGATGAGCAGTTCTTC
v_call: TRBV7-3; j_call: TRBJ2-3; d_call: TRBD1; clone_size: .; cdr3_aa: CASSSGTGDTQYF; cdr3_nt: TGTGCCAGCAGCTCTGGGACAGGGGATACGCAGTATTTT
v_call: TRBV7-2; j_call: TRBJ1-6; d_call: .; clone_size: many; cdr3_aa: CASSLDGAPLHF; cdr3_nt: TGTGCCAGCAGCTTAGACGGGGCACCCCTCCACTTT
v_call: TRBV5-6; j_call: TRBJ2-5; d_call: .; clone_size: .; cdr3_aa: CASSPRGAETQYF; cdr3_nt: TGTGCCAGCAGCCCCAGGGGGGCTGAGACCCAGTACTTC
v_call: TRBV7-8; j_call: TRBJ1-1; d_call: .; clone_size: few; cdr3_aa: CASSLALMGALPEAFF; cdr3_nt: TGTGCCAGCAGCTTAGCGCTGATGGGGGCGCTTCCTGAAGCTTTCTTT
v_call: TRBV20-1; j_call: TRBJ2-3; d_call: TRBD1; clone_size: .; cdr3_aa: CSAPKTGGSYTQYF; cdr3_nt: TGCAGTGCGCCCAAGACAGGGGGGTCCTACACGCAGTATTTT
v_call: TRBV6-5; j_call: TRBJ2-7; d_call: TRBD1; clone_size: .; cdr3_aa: CASSILSPGTGRGEQYF; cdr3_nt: TGTGCCAGCAGTATACTTTCACCCGGGACAGGGAGAGGCGAGCAGTACTTC
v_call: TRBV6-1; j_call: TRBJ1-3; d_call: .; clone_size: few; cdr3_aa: CASSHPGHGAAGNTIYF; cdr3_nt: TGTGCCAGCAGCCACCCTGGACACGGGGCGGCAGGAAACACCATATATTTT
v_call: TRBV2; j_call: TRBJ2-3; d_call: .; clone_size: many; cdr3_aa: CASSEAGGTDTQYF; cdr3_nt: TGTGCCAGCAGTGAAGCCGGTGGCACAGATACGCAGTATTTT
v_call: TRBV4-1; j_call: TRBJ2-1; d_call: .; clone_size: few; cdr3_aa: CASSQDGNEQFF; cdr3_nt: TGCGCCAGCAGCCAAGATGGAAATGAGCAGTTCTTC